This T cell receptor beta chain was documented in a study of T cell responses to AZD1222 COVID-19 vaccine. About the research overall: Pooling of second doses given at about 4 or about 12 weeks was done.

This CDR3 comprises 13 residues. Germline CDR1 and CDR2: MNHEY and SMNVEV (reference sequence). Trimming stripped 6 bases from V and 4 bases from J, with 10 bases between. Notes on the study in general: Following two doses of AZD1222, Spike-specific TCR breadth and depth rose. Per reports, nearly half of all spike-specific TCRs target regions that are unmutated in variants.

On this clone itself: Its specificity is not known.

Sequencing was performed with immunoSEQ multiplex PCR; in TCRdb, only in-frame clones are kept and a portion is missing. The sample yields roughly 62,000 clones, over 70% seen once. The source is an adult in good health. Sequencing used peripheral blood, obtained on day 0 of AZD1222 vaccination. The chain carries TRBV27 and TRBJ1-3, with D unclear. Here the CDR3 DNA reads TGTGCCAGCAGGGCAGCCGACGGAAACACCATATATTTT. It yields the protein CASRAADGNTIYF.